This TCR beta chain was recorded in a study of T cells in Graves' hyperthyroidism and ophthalmopathy. General study findings and limits: The model identified upcoming ophthalmopathy a median about six months ahead of onset.

CDR1 is SEHNR, CDR2 FQNEAQ, per germline (reference sequence). The CDR3 extends over 19 amino acids. Patients aged 18 to 65 had newly diagnosed hyperthyroidism that had lasted under 2 months. Each diagnosis was grounded in clinical symptoms, serum thyroxine and TRAb, thyroid ultrasound, and orbital computed tomography. Remarks on this clonotype: Its target is unknown. The junction does not match germline at one end; this may be a read error.

Amplified regions were TCR beta CDR3 sequences from RNA transcripts. HTBI primers were used for first-round RT-PCR of the TCR CDR3. TCRdb re-analysed the multiplex PCR reads in MiXCR, keeping a single row per CDR3 protein. This table has around 600,000 distinct CDR3 sequences, 15% to 18% appearing once. Sequenced sample: blood. The chain joins TRBV7-9 to TRBJ2-4, with D possibly being TRBD2 (7 bases). This sequence originates from a young woman with Graves' hyperthyroidism. DNA of the CDR3: TGTGCCAGCAGCTTAGTATTACTCCGGGGGGCGAGAGCCAAAAACATTCAGTGCTTC. Its protein product is CASSLVLLRGARAKNIQCF.